This T cell receptor beta chain appears in the sequencing data of a study of OX40 agonist ivuxolimab in advanced cancers. Study-wide findings and caveats: Clonal expansion among partial responders at 0.1-3.0 mg/kg ranked near the lowest. Antigen specificity was not determined for the expanded peripheral T cells. Low normalized T-cell clonal expansion also characterized some of the nonresponders.

There are 13 residues in the CDR3. V shed 6 bases and J shed 3 bases, with 12 bases lying between them. Germline CDR1 and CDR2: MDHEN and SYDVKM. A remark on this clone: Its antigen is as yet unknown.

Sequenced by immunoSEQ multiplex PCR; TCRdb stores in-frame clones only, minus some. The sample holds about 84,000 clones; more than 75% are singletons and the top ten take 2.5% to 3%. The material sequenced was CD4+ or CD8+ T cells sorted from blood, taken in a trial of the OX40 agonist ivuxolimab. The chain combines TRBV28 with TRBJ2-7; D is unclear. The origin of this receptor is an adult with an advanced solid tumor such as melanoma, head and neck, liver or kidney cancer. The CDR3 protein is CASRDGGGYEQYV. CDR3 in DNA: TGTGCCAGCAGGGACGGCGGTGGCTACGAGCAGTACGTC.